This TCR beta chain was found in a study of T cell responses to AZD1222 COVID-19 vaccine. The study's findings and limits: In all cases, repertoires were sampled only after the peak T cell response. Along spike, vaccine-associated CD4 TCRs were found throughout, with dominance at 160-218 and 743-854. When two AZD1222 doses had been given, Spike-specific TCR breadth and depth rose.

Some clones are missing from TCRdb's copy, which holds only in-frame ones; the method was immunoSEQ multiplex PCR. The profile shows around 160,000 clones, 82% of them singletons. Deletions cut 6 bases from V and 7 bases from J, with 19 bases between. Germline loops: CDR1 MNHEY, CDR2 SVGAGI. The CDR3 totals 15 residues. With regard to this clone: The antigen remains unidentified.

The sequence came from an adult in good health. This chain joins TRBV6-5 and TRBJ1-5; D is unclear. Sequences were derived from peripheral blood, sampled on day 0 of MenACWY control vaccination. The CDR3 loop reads CASSPSRDRDQPQHF. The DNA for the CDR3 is TGTGCCAGCAGCCCCTCCCGGGATAGAGACCAGCCCCAGCATTTT.